One and the same sample provided the 19 T cell receptor beta chains below, sequenced in a study of T cell repertoires in cytomegalovirus infection. Via MiXCR, TCRdb re-called the reads, giving one row per CDR3 protein. The sample includes about 530,000 distinct CDR3 sequences, around 27% of them seen just once. Source material: PBMCs. The receptors here all came from a human donor in good health (CMV status not recorded). Some clones in this sample may be carry-over from other donors' samples.

The chain is built from TRBV19 and TRBJ1-1; D gene ambiguous. This CDR3 has 13 amino acids. Trimming removed 5 bases from V and 0 bases from J, with 7 bases in between. CDR1 and CDR2 (germline): LNHDA, SQIVND (reference sequence). CDR3: CASSATMNTEAFF. CDR3 DNA: TGTGCCAGTAGTGCCACAATGAACACTGAAGCTTTCTTT. The complete variable domain, with remaining parts taken from reference TRBV19 and TRBJ1-1, reads DGGITQSPKYLFRKEGQNVTLSCEQNLNHDAMYWYRQDPGQGLRLIYYSQIVNDFQKGDIAEGYSVSREKKESFPLTVTSAQKNPTAFYLCASSATMNTEAFFGQGTRLTVV.

V usage is TRBV6-2 or TRBV6-3 and J usage is TRBJ2-3; TRBD2 aligns across 12 bases. Germline loops: CDR1 MNHEY, CDR2 SVGEGT. The V and J ends lost 5 bases and 3 bases, in that order; junction bases with no gene match: 3. The CDR3 is 15 amino acids. In DNA form, the CDR3 reads TGTGCCAGCAGTATCCTAGCGGGAGGGACAGATACGCAGTATTTT. It yields the protein CASSILAGGTDTQYF.

The chain uses TRBV11-2 and TRBJ2-5, with 10 bases matching TRBD2. This CDR3 spans 15 amino acids. CDR1 is SGHAT, CDR2 FQNNGV, per germline. The V segment lost 4 bases and the J segment 4 bases; nucleotides outside the gene matches: 6. The CDR3 is CASSYSVAGGETQYF. DNA of the CDR3: TGTGCCAGCAGCTATTCAGTAGCGGGAGGAGAGACCCAGTACTTC.

This sequence joins TRBV9 and TRBJ2-7; possibly TRBD2 for D (6 bases). CDR1 and CDR2 (germline): SGDLS, YYNGEE. The CDR3 spans 14 residues. V was pared by 4 bases and J by 7 bases, with 18 bases between. CDR3 in amino acids: CASSPSGDGGEQYV. The DNA for the CDR3 is TGTGCCAGCAGCCCTAGTGGCGACGGAGGGGAGCAGTACGTC.

This clonotype was detected only a few times. The chain uses TRBV6-2 or TRBV6-3 and TRBJ2-3; TRBD2 might be the D (5 bases). The CDR3 runs 12 residues. Germline values: CDR1 MNHEY, CDR2 SVGEGT. The germline V and J ends were trimmed by 6 bases and 10 bases, with 14 bases remaining between them. In DNA, the CDR3 is TGTGCCAGCAGAACCGCCGGGGTCCCGCAGTATTTT. Translating gives CASRTAGVPQYF.

The rearrangement uses TRBV28 and TRBJ1-1; 7 positions agree with TRBD1. Germline CDR1 MDHEN, CDR2 SYDVKM. The CDR3 extends over 15 amino acids. With 3 bases clipped from V and 7 bases from J, the junction kept 11 bases outside the gene matches. DNA of the CDR3: TGTGCCAGCAGTTTCTTATTAGGGACAGCTAATGAAGCTTTCTTT. This gives the protein CASSFLLGTANEAFF.

J is TRBJ1-5 and V is TRBV10-3, with 7 bases lining up with TRBD1. Germline CDR1 is ENHRY and CDR2 is SYGVKD. CDR3 length: 13 residues. After removal of 6 bases from V and 4 bases from J, the junction contained 3 bases not matched to a gene. The CDR3 DNA sequence: TGTGCCATCAGGACAGGGTCAAATCAGCCCCAGCATTTT. This gives the protein CAIRTGSNQPQHF.

This clonotype was detected a few times. This sequence joins TRBV5-4 and TRBJ2-7; no clear D. CDR3 size: 13 residues. Germline V CDR1 and CDR2: SGHNT, YYREEE (reference sequence). Trimming pared 0 bases from V and 3 bases from J, leaving 7 bases between. CDR3 loop: CASSLGSNYEQYF. CDR3 DNA: TGTGCCAGCAGCTTGGGGAGTAACTACGAGCAGTACTTC.

This chain links TRBV6-2 or TRBV6-3 with TRBJ2-3; perhaps D is TRBD1 or TRBD2 (5 bases each). The CDR3 sequence is 15 residues long. The V gene lost 2 bases and the J gene lost 0 bases, with 9 bases spanning the gap. From germline, CDR1 is MNHEY and CDR2 SVGEGT. CDR3 region: CASSYLGRSTDTQYF. The DNA for the CDR3 is TGTGCCAGCAGTTACCTGGGACGGAGCACAGATACGCAGTATTTT.

This clonotype was counted once. The gene calls are TRBV12-3 or TRBV12-4 and TRBJ2-2, with 7 positions matching TRBD1. The CDR3 has 15 amino acids. J gave up 7 bases and V 7 bases, and 12 bases lay outside the gene matches. CDR3 protein: CASTQDRRRVGELFF. In nucleotides, the CDR3 is TGTGCCAGCACTCAGGACAGGAGGCGGGTCGGGGAGCTGTTTTTT.

The sample holds a few counts of this clonotype. J is TRBJ1-2 and V is TRBV19; a possible D gene is TRBD1 (6 bases). This CDR3 has 15 amino acids. V lost 5 bases to trimming and J lost 4 bases, with 17 bases between them. Germline CDR1 reads LNHDA; CDR2 reads SQIVND (reference sequence). The CDR3 DNA reads TGTGCCAGTAGTTTTCCAGGGGCCATCCCCTATGGCTACACCTTC. Protein: CASSFPGAIPYGYTF.

The chain is built from TRBV28 and TRBJ1-2; 8 nucleotides align to TRBD1. V dropped 4 bases and J dropped 2; count of bases not matched to a gene: 9. CDR1 is MDHEN, CDR2 SYDVKM, per germline. The CDR3 is 16 residues long. The DNA of the CDR3 is TGTGCCAGCAGTTCCGCCGGGACAGGCCCCAACTATGGCTACACCTTC. This translates into CASSSAGTGPNYGYTF.

The chain has TRBV6-2 or TRBV6-3 and TRBJ1-3; unclear D gene. The CDR3 is 14 amino acids. Per the germline V gene, CDR1 is MNHEY and CDR2 is SVGEGT. The V gene lost 6 bases and the J gene lost 1 base, with 10 bases spanning the gap. CDR3: CASRAAGSGNTIYF. In DNA, the CDR3 is TGTGCCAGCAGAGCCGCCGGATCTGGAAACACCATATATTTT.

The rearrangement joins TRBV10-3 to TRBJ1-5; no firm D call. The CDR3 spans 14 residues. CDR1 ENHRY and CDR2 SYGVKD come from the germline V gene. V was clipped by 2 bases and J by 3 bases, with 8 bases between them. The CDR3 DNA is TGTGCCATCAGTGAGAACAACCCCAATCAGCCCCAGCATTTT. Translating gives CAISENNPNQPQHF.

This chain links TRBV29-1 with TRBJ2-1; D possibly matches TRBD1 or TRBD2 (5 bases each). V lost 6 bases to trimming and J lost 3 bases, with 12 bases between them. The germline V gene has CDR1 SQVTM and CDR2 ANQGSEA. The CDR3 runs 13 residues. The CDR3 nucleotides are TGCAGCGTCTGGGGGAGCCTCTACAATGAGCAGTTCTTC. It is translated as CSVWGSLYNEQFF.

The CDR3 reads CSVEGINPTSSNEQFF. CDR3 in DNA: TGCAGCGTTGAAGGTATAAACCCGACTAGCTCCAATGAGCAGTTCTTC. V usage is TRBV29-1 and J usage is TRBJ2-1; TRBD2 matches 7 bases. The V gene end was trimmed by 1 base and the J gene end by 6 bases; junction bases not matched to a gene: 12. Germline CDR1 is SQVTM and CDR2 is ANQGSEA. The CDR3 runs to 16 residues.

This clonotype was detected only a few times. The chain is built from TRBV5-6 and TRBJ2-7, with 9 nucleotides matching TRBD1. V was clipped by 4 bases and J by 3 bases; unmatched bases: 5. Germline values: CDR1 SGHDT, CDR2 YYEEEE. This CDR3 is built from 14 residues. This CDR3 reads CASSRDRASYEQYF. CDR3 DNA sequence: TGTGCCAGCAGCAGGGACAGGGCCAGCTACGAGCAGTACTTC. The complete variable domain, with remaining parts taken from reference TRBV5-6 and TRBJ2-7, reads DAGVTQSPTHLIKTRGQQVTLRCSPKSGHDTVSWYQQALGQGPQFIFQYYEEEERQRGNFPDRFSGHQFPNYSSELNVNALLLGDSALYLCASSRDRASYEQYFGPGTRLTVT.

This clonotype was picked up a small number of times. The rearrangement links TRBV7-9 to TRBJ2-1; D is unclear. The ends were cut back, 2 bases at V and 4 bases at J, with 12 bases in the middle. Per germline, CDR1 SEHNR and CDR2 FQNEAQ (reference sequence). This CDR3 is 15 amino acids long. CDR3 region: CASSLLPTIYNEQFF. The DNA of the CDR3 is TGTGCCAGCAGCTTACTTCCTACCATATACAATGAGCAGTTCTTC. Full variable domain (missing parts from reference TRBV7-9 and TRBJ2-1): DTGVSQNPRHKITKRGQNVTFRCDPISEHNRLYWYRQTLGQGPEFLTYFQNEAQLEKSRLLSDRFSAERPKGSFSTLEIQRTEQGDSAMYLCASSLLPTIYNEQFFGPGTRLTVL.

The chain joins TRBV18 to TRBJ2-3; weak D call: TRBD2 (6 bases). Germline V CDR1 and CDR2: KGHSH, LQKENI. Trimming removed 6 bases from V and 1 base from J, with 14 bases in between. The CDR3 covers 15 residues. CDR3 in amino acids: CASSDGRGGTDTQYF. DNA of the CDR3: TGTGCCAGCTCCGACGGGAGAGGGGGCACAGATACGCAGTATTTT.